This passage covers 30 T cell receptor beta chains from one sample sequenced in a study of a mutant IDH1 vaccine in newly diagnosed glioma. The time point was: week 23, last vaccination. Every vaccine dose comprised 300 ug of mutant IDH1 20-mer peptide plus topical imiquimod. Assay used: immunoSEQ multiplex PCR; TCRdb lists only in-frame clones, some missing. The table lists tens of thousands of clones, 75% to 90% of them singletons, with about 14% in the top ten. Their cognate antigens are unknown. The specimen was PBMCs, collected from a glioma patient whose treatment included an IDH1 peptide vaccine. Receptors were obtained from a young man with glioma.

The genes are TRBV21-1 and TRBJ1-1. TRBV21-1 is described as a pseudogene. There are 14 residues in the CDR3. CDR3 sequence: CASSDPDGNFEAFF. The CDR3 DNA reads as TGTGCCAGCAGTGACCCGGACGGTAACTTTGAAGCTTTCTTT.

The chain recombines TRBV5-1 with TRBJ2-5; TRBD2 aligns across 9 bases. The CDR3 extends over 15 amino acids. Per germline, CDR1 SGHRS and CDR2 YFSETQ. Losses at the gene ends were 1 base for V and 3 bases for J; bases not matched to a gene: 4. CDR3 protein: CASSLWASGKETQYF. CDR3 DNA sequence: TGCGCCAGCAGCTTGTGGGCTAGCGGGAAAGAGACCCAGTACTTC.

This sequence joins TRBV6-5 and TRBJ1-2; D is perhaps TRBD1 (5 bases). Between the trimmed V and J ends, which lost 7 bases and 6 bases, there was a span of 21 bases. The CDR3 runs 15 residues. Germline V gene lookup returns CDR1 MNHEY and CDR2 SVGAGI. CDR3: CASIDLGGKFNGYTF. CDR3 coding DNA: TGTGCCAGCATCGATCTTGGGGGGAAGTTCAATGGCTACACCTTC.

The rearrangement links TRBV4-3 to TRBJ2-1; D may be TRBD2 (6 bases). Germline values: CDR1 LGHNA, CDR2 YSLEER. CDR3 length equals 13 residues. V dropped 0 bases and J dropped 11 bases, with 11 bases sitting between them. The CDR3 loop is CASSQDGGMKQFF. The CDR3 DNA reads as TGCGCCAGCAGCCAAGATGGAGGGATGAAGCAGTTCTTC.

The V call is TRBV14, the J call TRBJ1-1, with TRBD1 matching over 7 bases. The CDR3 loop spans 16 amino acids. V lost 4 bases, J lost 0 bases, and 8 bases stayed unmatched. From germline, CDR1 is SGHDN and CDR2 FVKESK. The DNA of the CDR3 is TGTGCCAGCAGCCCCTTGGCTGGGACAGTGAACACTGAAGCTTTCTTT. The encoded protein is CASSPLAGTVNTEAFF.

The DNA of the CDR3 is TGCGCCAGCAGCCGCCGAGTAGTTAGCTACAATGAGCAGTTCTTC. As protein: CASSRRVVSYNEQFF. The rearrangement uses TRBV5-1 and TRBJ2-1; no reliable D call. The germline gives CDR1 SGHRS, CDR2 YFSETQ. The length of the CDR3 is 15 residues. Trimming shortened V by 4 bases and J by 3 bases, and 14 bases separated the two germline ends. Using reference TRBV5-1 and TRBJ2-1 for the parts outside the CDR3, the full variable domain is KAGVTQTPRYLIKTRGQQVTLSCSPISGHRSVSWYQQTPGQGLQFLFEYFSETQRNKGNFPGRFSGRQFSNSRSEMNVSTLELGDSALYLCASSRRVVSYNEQFFGPGTRLTVL.

This sequence joins TRBV27 and TRBJ2-4; D might be TRBD1 or TRBD2, each matching 5 bases. This CDR3 has 17 residues. Germline V gives CDR1 MNHEY, CDR2 SMNVEV (reference sequence). V lost 1 base, J lost 2 bases, and 15 bases lay in between. In DNA, the CDR3 is TGTGCCAGCAGTTTATATAGCGACAGCCTTACCAAAAACATTCAGTACTTC. It specifies CASSLYSDSLTKNIQYF.

The rearrangement links TRBV4-3 to TRBJ2-5, with 7 bases lining up with TRBD2. The CDR3 length is 20 residues. Trimming at V came to 0 bases and at J to 2 bases, leaving 18 bases not matched to a gene. CDR1 is LGHNA, CDR2 YSLEER, per germline. CDR3 sequence reads: CASSQDVAIWRENKQETQYF. In DNA, the CDR3 is TGCGCCAGCAGCCAAGACGTCGCCATCTGGCGGGAGAATAAGCAAGAGACCCAGTACTTC.

CDR3 residues: CASSYSVTGDYGYTF. CDR3 in DNA: TGTGCCAGCAGTTACTCAGTAACGGGAGACTATGGCTACACCTTC. The genes are TRBV6-5 and TRBJ1-2; D remains unclear. CDR1 and CDR2 from the germline V gene are MNHEY and SVGAGI. CDR3 length: 15 residues. Trimming cost V 0 bases and J 3 bases, with 11 bases left between them.

The chain has TRBV5-1 and TRBJ2-1, with D perhaps TRBD1 or TRBD2 (5 bases each). With 7 bases removed from V and 2 bases from J, the gap between germline ends came to 16 bases. CDR1 is SGHRS and CDR2 is YFSETQ in the germline V gene. CDR3 size: 15 residues. CDR3 sequence: CASRRLEGTYNEQFF. DNA for the CDR3: TGCGCCAGCCGTAGGCTTGAGGGGACCTACAATGAGCAGTTCTTC.

This clone has a handful of counts. The V call is TRBV4-1, the J call TRBJ1-1; D unresolved. Trimming took off 0 bases at V and 6 bases at J, with 8 bases between the two ends. Per germline, CDR1 MGHRA and CDR2 YSYEKL. The CDR3 extends over 13 amino acids. The CDR3 sequence: CASSQEAEAEAFF. The CDR3 nucleotides read TGCGCCAGCAGCCAAGAAGCGGAGGCTGAAGCTTTCTTT.

CDR3 nucleotide sequence: TGTGCCAGCAGTGAAGCCGGTGCGGGCTATGGCTACACCTTC. Translation gives CASSEAGAGYGYTF. The chain links TRBV2 to TRBJ1-2; the D is unclear. The CDR3 covers 14 residues. Germline V gene lookup returns CDR1 SNHLY and CDR2 FYNNEI. Trimming cost V 0 bases and J 4 bases, with 9 bases left between them.

This chain connects TRBV19 to TRBJ1-3; 7 bases fit TRBD1. CDR1 LNHDA and CDR2 SQIVND come from the germline V gene (reference sequence). The CDR3 consists of 14 residues. With V trimmed by 8 bases and J by 0 bases, 4 bases remained unmatched. For the CDR3, the DNA is TGTGCCAGTGGCAGGGGGAACTCTGGAAACACCATATATTTT. Translating it yields CASGRGNSGNTIYF.

In this sample, this clone turned up a few times. V and J are TRBV6-5 and TRBJ1-5; D might be TRBD1 (6 bases). This CDR3 region has 14 residues. Germline loops: CDR1 MNHEY, CDR2 SVGAGI. Trimming pared 5 bases from V and 7 bases from J, leaving 15 bases between. The CDR3 DNA is TGTGCCAGCAGTCCTCACCGGGACACCCAGCCCCAGCATTTT. Translation gives CASSPHRDTQPQHF.

V gene TRBV14 combines with J gene TRBJ1-2; D is unresolved. Trimming removed 2 bases from V and 1 base from J, with 17 bases in between. Germline CDR1 and CDR2: SGHDN and FVKESK. The CDR3 consists of 17 residues. CDR3 region: CASSQHPGEAGNYGYTF. The CDR3, as DNA: TGTGCCAGCAGCCAACACCCCGGGGAAGCGGGTAACTATGGCTACACCTTC. The entire variable domain, with the rest obtained from reference TRBV14 and TRBJ1-2, is as follows: EAGVTQFPSHSVIEKGQTVTLRCDPISGHDNLYWYRRVMGKEIKFLLHFVKESKQDESGMPNNRFLAERTGGTYSTLKVQPAELEDSGVYFCASSQHPGEAGNYGYTFGSGTRLTVV.

A single count supports this clone. V usage is TRBV5-6 and J usage is TRBJ2-2; TRBD2 agrees at 7 bases. V was pared by 1 base and J by 0 bases, with 6 bases of the junction left unmatched. The germline V gene encodes CDR1 SGHDT and CDR2 YYEEEE. The length of the CDR3 is 17 residues. In DNA form, the CDR3 reads TGTGCCAGCAGCTTGAAGGGAGGGCGGGCGAACACCGGGGAGCTGTTTTTT. The encoded protein is CASSLKGGRANTGELFF. Combining the CDR3 with reference TRBV5-6 and TRBJ2-2 gives the whole variable domain DAGVTQSPTHLIKTRGQQVTLRCSPKSGHDTVSWYQQALGQGPQFIFQYYEEEERQRGNFPDRFSGHQFPNYSSELNVNALLLGDSALYLCASSLKGGRANTGELFFGEGSRLTVL.

The table lists this clone with a few counts. V usage is TRBV9 and J usage is TRBJ1-1; possibly TRBD1 for D (5 bases). Germline lookup yields CDR1 SGDLS and CDR2 YYNGEE. This CDR3 is built from 14 residues. Trimming removed 2 bases at V and 1 base at J, with 9 bases between. CDR3 nucleotide sequence: TGTGCCAGCAGCGTCAGGGTCGGGAACACTGAAGCTTTCTTT. Translated: CASSVRVGNTEAFF.

The V call is TRBV27, the J call TRBJ1-6; 7 positions match TRBD1. Germline CDR1 MNHEY, CDR2 SMNVEV (reference sequence). This CDR3 contains 15 residues. The junction had 7 bases not matched to a gene; V was cut back by 6 bases and J by 5 bases. Written as DNA, the CDR3 is TGTGCCAGCAGACCCGACAGGGCCGATAATTCACCCCTCCACTTT. As protein: CASRPDRADNSPLHF.

The V gene is TRBV5-6, the J gene TRBJ2-7; D uncertain. CDR1 is SGHDT, CDR2 YYEEEE, per germline. The CDR3 is made up of 13 amino acids. Trimming removed 4 bases from V and 3 bases from J, with 11 bases in between. CDR3 in DNA: TGTGCCAGCAGCCTGATAGGCCTCTACGAGCAGTACTTC. Protein product: CASSLIGLYEQYF.

The chain combines TRBV18 with TRBJ1-4; 8 bases match TRBD1. The trim removed 5 bases at V and 6 bases at J, leaving 8 bases unmatched. The CDR3 consists of 15 residues. Germline V gene lookup returns CDR1 KGHSH and CDR2 LQKENI. This CDR3 reads CASSAGLTGDEKLFF. CDR3 nucleotides: TGTGCCAGCTCAGCGGGATTGACAGGGGATGAAAAACTGTTTTTT. Variable domain in full (rest from reference TRBV18 and TRBJ1-4): NAGVMQNPRHLVRRRGQEARLRCSPMKGHSHVYWYRQLPEEGLKFMVYLQKENIIDESGMPKERFSAEFPKEGPSILRIQQVVRGDSAAYFCASSAGLTGDEKLFFGSGTQLSVL.

The chain is built from TRBV2 and TRBJ1-2; D is unclear. The CDR3 is 15 amino acids. CDR1 and CDR2 from the germline V gene are SNHLY and FYNNEI. V dropped 6 bases and J dropped 0 bases, with 14 bases sitting between them. This CDR3 is CASRPTWAANYGYTF. CDR3 in DNA: TGTGCCAGCAGACCCACGTGGGCAGCTAACTATGGCTACACCTTC.

This rearrangement joins TRBV4-3 to TRBJ1-1; D remains ambiguous. Trimming removed 0 bases from V and 4 bases from J, with 12 bases in between. CDR3 size: 15 residues. CDR1 LGHNA and CDR2 YSLEER come from the germline V gene. CDR3 amino acids: CASSQDYLVGTEAFF. As DNA, the CDR3 is TGCGCCAGCAGCCAAGACTATCTAGTGGGCACTGAAGCTTTCTTT.

The chain recombines TRBV7-9 with TRBJ1-2, with no clear D. V lost 4 bases and J lost 4, with 13 bases in between. The CDR3 is 14 residues long. CDR1 SEHNR and CDR2 FQNEAQ come from the germline V gene (reference sequence). CDR3 protein: CASSSQKTSYGYTF. In DNA, the CDR3 is TGTGCCAGCAGCTCCCAAAAAACTTCCTATGGCTACACCTTC.

The chain recombines TRBV7-8 with TRBJ1-2; maybe TRBD1 (6 bases). The CDR3 totals 13 residues. V dropped 3 bases and J dropped 5 bases, with 10 bases sitting between them. The germline V gene encodes CDR1 SGHVS and CDR2 FQNEAQ. The CDR3 DNA reads TGTGCCAGCAGCTTTGACAGGAGTTATGGCTACACCTTC. This gives the protein CASSFDRSYGYTF. Complete variable domain (other parts from reference TRBV7-8 and TRBJ1-2): GAGVSQSPRYKVAKRGQDVALRCDPISGHVSLFWYQQALGQGPEFLTYFQNEAQLDKSGLPSDRFFAERPEGSVSTLKIQRTQQEDSAVYLCASSFDRSYGYTFGSGTRLTVV.

The chain carries TRBV7-9 and TRBJ1-4, with 7 positions matching TRBD1. Germline V gene lookup returns CDR1 SEHNR and CDR2 FQNEAQ (reference sequence). The trim removed 4 bases at V and 0 bases at J, leaving 2 bases unmatched. This CDR3 is 15 amino acids long. The CDR3 nucleotides read TGTGCCAGCAGCTATACAGGGGCAACTAATGAAAAACTGTTTTTT. It specifies CASSYTGATNEKLFF.

This chain joins TRBV10-3 and TRBJ1-4, with D uncertain. Trimming pared 2 bases from V and 4 bases from J, leaving 11 bases between. The CDR3 is 15 residues long. Germline CDR1 ENHRY, CDR2 SYGVKD. In nucleotides, the CDR3 is TGTGCCATCAGTGAGGGAGCCGGAGGTAATGAAAAACTGTTTTTT. It specifies CAISEGAGGNEKLFF.

The CDR3 spells CASSQLRSSYNSPLHF. CDR3 sequence (DNA): TGCGCCAGCAGCCAGTTAAGGAGCTCCTATAATTCACCCCTCCACTTT. The chain couples TRBV4-1 to TRBJ1-6; D remains unclear. Trimming left V 3 bases short and J 0 bases short, with 9 bases between. There are 16 residues in the CDR3. The germline CDR1 and CDR2 sequences are MGHRA and YSYEKL.

The chain links TRBV2 to TRBJ2-7; 9 bases line up with TRBD1. The CDR3 runs to 14 residues. Losses at the gene ends were 5 bases for V and 4 bases for J; bases not matched to a gene: 6. Germline assignment: CDR1 SNHLY and CDR2 FYNNEI. In DNA, the CDR3 is TGTGCCAGCAGTATAGGGACAGGGACTTACGAGCAGTACTTC. The encoded protein is CASSIGTGTYEQYF.

The rearrangement links TRBV27 to TRBJ1-5; D is uncertain. Trimming shortened V by 3 bases and J by 6 bases, and 12 bases separated the two germline ends. The germline V gene has CDR1 MNHEY and CDR2 SMNVEV (reference sequence). The CDR3 is 14 residues long. Here the CDR3 DNA reads TGTGCCAGCAGTTTGAGGTCAGGCGGTCAGCCCCAGCATTTT. As protein: CASSLRSGGQPQHF.

This clone was counted between two and nine times. The genes are TRBV19 and TRBJ2-2, with 8 bases identical to TRBD1. Germline assignment: CDR1 LNHDA and CDR2 SQIVND (reference sequence). The CDR3 is 17 residues long. Trimming took 8 bases from V and 2 from J; bases not matched to a gene: 13. The CDR3 loop is CASGWAGGHQNTGELFF. CDR3 DNA sequence: TGTGCCAGTGGATGGGCAGGGGGCCACCAAAACACCGGGGAGCTGTTTTTT.